This TCR beta chain was sequenced during a study of blood T cell repertoires in COVID-19. Original methodology: Amplification of reference gene primers was used by the study to estimate nucleated cell counts. Generated by immunoSEQ multiplex PCR, the TCRdb table keeps only in-frame clones and is missing some. The V and J calls and clone size come from that table; D and trimming were worked out from the DNA. In the table there are more than 200,000 clones, approximately 80% of which are singletons. V gave up 3 bases and J gave up 1 base, with 13 bases separating them. Germline assignment: CDR1 SGHNT and CDR2 YYREEE (reference sequence). The CDR3 loop spans 15 amino acids.

The source is a man older than 75 with acute or convalescent COVID-19. This chain joins TRBV5-4 and TRBJ2-5, with a tentative D call TRBD2 (7 bases). Sequencing input: peripheral blood. CDR3 loop: CASSSGGSSQETQYF. The CDR3 DNA follows: TGTGCCAGCAGCTCGGGGGGCTCCTCCCAAGAGACCCAGTACTTC. The variable domain in full, with the rest retrieved from reference TRBV5-4 and TRBJ2-5, is ETGVTQSPTHLIKTRGQQVTLRCSSQSGHNTVSWYQQALGQGPQFIFQYYREEENGRGNFPPRFSGLQFPNYSSELNVNALELDDSALYLCASSSGGSSQETQYFGPGTRLLVL.